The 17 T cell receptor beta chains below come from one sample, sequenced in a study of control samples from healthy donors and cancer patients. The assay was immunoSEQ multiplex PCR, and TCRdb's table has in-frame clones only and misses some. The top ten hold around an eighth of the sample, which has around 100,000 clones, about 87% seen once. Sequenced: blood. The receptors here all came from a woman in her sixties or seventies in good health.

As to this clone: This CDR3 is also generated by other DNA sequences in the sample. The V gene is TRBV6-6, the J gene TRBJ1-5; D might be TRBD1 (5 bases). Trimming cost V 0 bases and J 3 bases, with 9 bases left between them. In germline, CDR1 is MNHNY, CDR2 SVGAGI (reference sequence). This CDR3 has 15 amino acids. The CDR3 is CASSYSGGDNQPQHF. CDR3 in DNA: TGTGCCAGCAGTTACTCGGGGGGGGACAATCAGCCCCAGCATTTT.

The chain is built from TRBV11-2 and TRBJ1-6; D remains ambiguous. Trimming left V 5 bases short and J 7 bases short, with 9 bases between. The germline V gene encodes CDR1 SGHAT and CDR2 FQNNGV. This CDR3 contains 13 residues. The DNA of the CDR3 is TGTGCCAGCAGCGGGAAGGGAAATTCACCCCTCCACTTT. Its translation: CASSGKGNSPLHF.

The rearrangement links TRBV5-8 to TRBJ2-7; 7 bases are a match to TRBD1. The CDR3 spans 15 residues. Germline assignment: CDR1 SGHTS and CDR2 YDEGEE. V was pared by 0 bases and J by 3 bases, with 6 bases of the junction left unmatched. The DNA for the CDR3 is TGTGCCAGCAGCTTGGCCGGGACAGTCGACTACGAGCAGTACTTC. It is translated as CASSLAGTVDYEQYF. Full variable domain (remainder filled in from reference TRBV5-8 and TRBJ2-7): EAGVTQSPTHLIKTRGQQATLRCSPISGHTSVYWYQQALGLGLQFLLWYDEGEERNRGNFPPRFSGRQFPNYSSELNVNALELEDSALYLCASSLAGTVDYEQYFGPGTRLTVT.

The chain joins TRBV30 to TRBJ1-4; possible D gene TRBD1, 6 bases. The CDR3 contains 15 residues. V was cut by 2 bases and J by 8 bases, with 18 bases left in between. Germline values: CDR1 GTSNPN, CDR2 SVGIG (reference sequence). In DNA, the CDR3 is TGTGCCTGGAGTACATCGAGGGGGGTGGAGGAAAAACTGTTTTTT. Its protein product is CAWSTSRGVEEKLFF. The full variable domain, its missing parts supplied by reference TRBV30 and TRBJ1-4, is SQTIHQWPATLVQPVGSPLSLECTVEGTSNPNLYWYRQAAGRGLQLLFYSVGIGQISSEVPQNLSASRPQDRQFILSSKKLLLSDSGFYLCAWSTSRGVEEKLFFGSGTQLSVL.

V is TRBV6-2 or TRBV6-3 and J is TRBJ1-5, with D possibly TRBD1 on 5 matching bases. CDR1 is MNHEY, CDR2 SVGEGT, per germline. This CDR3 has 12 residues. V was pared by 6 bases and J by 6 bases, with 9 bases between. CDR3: CASSFGGQPQHF. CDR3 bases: TGTGCCAGCAGCTTCGGGGGTCAGCCCCAGCATTTT.

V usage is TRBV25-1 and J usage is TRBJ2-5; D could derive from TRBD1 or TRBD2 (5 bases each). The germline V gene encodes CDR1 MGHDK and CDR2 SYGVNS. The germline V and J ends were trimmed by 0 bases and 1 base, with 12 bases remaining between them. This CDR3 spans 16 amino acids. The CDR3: CASSEYRGRSQETQYF. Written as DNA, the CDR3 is TGTGCCAGCAGTGAATATCGGGGCAGGTCCCAAGAGACCCAGTACTTC. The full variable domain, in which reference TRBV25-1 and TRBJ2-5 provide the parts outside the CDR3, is EADIYQTPRYLVIGTGKKITLECSQTMGHDKMYWYQQDPGMELHLIHYSYGVNSTEKGDLSSESTVSRIRTEHFPLTLESARPSHTSQYLCASSEYRGRSQETQYFGPGTRLLVL.

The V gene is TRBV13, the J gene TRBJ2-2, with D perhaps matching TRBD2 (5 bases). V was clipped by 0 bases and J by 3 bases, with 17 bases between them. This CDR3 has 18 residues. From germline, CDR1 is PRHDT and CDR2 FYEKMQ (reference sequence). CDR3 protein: CASSLGSRLTGDTGELFF. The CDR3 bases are TGTGCCAGCAGCTTAGGTTCGCGCTTAACCGGGGACACCGGGGAGCTGTTTTTT.

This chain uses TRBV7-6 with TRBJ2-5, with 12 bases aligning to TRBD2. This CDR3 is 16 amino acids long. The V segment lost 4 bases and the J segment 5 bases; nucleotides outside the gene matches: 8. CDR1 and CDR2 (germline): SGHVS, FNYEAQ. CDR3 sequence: CASSSLAGGIGETQYF. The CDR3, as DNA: TGTGCCAGCAGCTCGCTAGCGGGGGGGATTGGGGAGACCCAGTACTTC.

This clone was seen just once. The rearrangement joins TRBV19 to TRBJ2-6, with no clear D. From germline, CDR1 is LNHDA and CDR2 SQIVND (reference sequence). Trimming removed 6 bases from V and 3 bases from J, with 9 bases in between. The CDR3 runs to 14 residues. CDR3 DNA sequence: TGTGCCAGTAGAACCGGGTTTGGGGCCAACGTCCTGACTTTC. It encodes CASRTGFGANVLTF.

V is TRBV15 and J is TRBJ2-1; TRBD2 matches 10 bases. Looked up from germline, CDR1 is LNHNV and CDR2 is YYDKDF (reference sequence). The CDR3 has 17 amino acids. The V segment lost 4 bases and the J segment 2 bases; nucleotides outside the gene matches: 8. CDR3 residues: CATSTLTGTSAYNEQFF. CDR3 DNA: TGTGCCACCAGCACACTTACCGGGACTAGCGCCTACAATGAGCAGTTCTTC.

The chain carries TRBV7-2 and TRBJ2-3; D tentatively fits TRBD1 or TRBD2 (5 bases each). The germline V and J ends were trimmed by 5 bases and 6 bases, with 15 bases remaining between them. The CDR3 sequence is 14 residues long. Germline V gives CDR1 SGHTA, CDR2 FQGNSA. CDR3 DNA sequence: TGTGCCAGCAGCCTCGTTACTAGGGGCGATACGCAGTATTTT. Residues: CASSLVTRGDTQYF.

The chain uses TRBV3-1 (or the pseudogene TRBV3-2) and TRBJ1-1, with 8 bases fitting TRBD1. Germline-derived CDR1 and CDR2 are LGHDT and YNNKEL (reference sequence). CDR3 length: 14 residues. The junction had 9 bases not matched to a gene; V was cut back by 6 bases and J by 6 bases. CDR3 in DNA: TGTGCCAGCAGTAGTCTGGACAGGGCCGCTGAAGCTTTCTTT. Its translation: CASSSLDRAAEAFF.

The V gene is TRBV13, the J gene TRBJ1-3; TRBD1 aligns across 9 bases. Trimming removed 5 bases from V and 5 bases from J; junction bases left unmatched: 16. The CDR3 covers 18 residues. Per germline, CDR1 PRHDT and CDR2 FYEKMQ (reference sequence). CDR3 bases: TGTGCCAGCAGCCTCAACCTACCCGGGACAGGGATGAGAAACACCATATATTTT. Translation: CASSLNLPGTGMRNTIYF.

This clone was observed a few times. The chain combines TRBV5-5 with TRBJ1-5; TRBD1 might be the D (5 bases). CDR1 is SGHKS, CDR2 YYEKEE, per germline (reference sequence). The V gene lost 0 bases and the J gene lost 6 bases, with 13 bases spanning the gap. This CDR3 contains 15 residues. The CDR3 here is CASSLGVGGRQPQHF. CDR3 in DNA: TGTGCCAGCAGCTTGGGAGTGGGGGGACGTCAGCCCCAGCATTTT.

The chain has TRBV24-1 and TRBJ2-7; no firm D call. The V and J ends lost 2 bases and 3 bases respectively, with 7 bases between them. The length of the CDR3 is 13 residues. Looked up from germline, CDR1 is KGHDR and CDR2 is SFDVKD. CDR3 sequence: CATSDSPGYEQYF. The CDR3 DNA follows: TGTGCCACCAGTGATTCCCCCGGCTACGAGCAGTACTTC.

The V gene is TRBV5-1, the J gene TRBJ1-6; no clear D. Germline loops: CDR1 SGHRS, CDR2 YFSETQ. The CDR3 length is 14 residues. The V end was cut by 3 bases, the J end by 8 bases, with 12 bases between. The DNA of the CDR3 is TGCGCCAGCAGCTCGAACCCCTCGGATTCACCCCTCCACTTT. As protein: CASSSNPSDSPLHF.

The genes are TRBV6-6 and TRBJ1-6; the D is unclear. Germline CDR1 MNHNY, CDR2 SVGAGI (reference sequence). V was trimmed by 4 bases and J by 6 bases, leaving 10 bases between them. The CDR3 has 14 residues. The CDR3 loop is CASSWTDLNSPLHF. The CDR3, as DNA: TGTGCCAGCAGTTGGACGGATCTTAATTCACCCCTCCACTTT.